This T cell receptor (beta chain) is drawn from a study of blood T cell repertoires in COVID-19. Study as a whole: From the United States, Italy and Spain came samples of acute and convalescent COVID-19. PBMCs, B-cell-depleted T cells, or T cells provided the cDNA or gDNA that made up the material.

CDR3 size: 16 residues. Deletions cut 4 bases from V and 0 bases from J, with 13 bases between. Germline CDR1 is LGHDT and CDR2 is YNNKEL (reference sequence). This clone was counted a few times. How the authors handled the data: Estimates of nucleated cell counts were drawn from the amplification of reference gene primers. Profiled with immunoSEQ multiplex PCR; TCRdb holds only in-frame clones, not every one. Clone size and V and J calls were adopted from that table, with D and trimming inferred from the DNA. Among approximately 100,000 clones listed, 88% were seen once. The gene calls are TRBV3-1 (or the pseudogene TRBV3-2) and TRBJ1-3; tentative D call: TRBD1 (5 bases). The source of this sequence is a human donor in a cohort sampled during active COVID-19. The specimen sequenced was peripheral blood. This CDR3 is CASSLPRGGSGNTIYF. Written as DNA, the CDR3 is TGTGCCAGCAGCCTGCCTAGGGGCGGCTCTGGAAACACCATATATTTT.